This T cell receptor beta chain was profiled in a study of cytomegalovirus exposure and HLA in healthy donors. CDR1 is SGDLS, CDR2 YYNGEE, per germline. V lost 0 bases to trimming and J lost 3 bases; unmatched junction nucleotides: 2. The CDR3 contains 14 residues. PCR involved 60 Vbeta and 13 Jbeta primers. Measured with immunoSEQ multiplex PCR; TCRdb has only the in-frame clones, and not every one. The sample yields around 85,000 clones, roughly 75% seen once. Sequencing was carried out using PBMCs. The chain combines TRBV9 with TRBJ2-5; 7 bases match TRBD2. This sequence originates from a man in his thirties or forties in good health and CMV-seronegative. The CDR3 is CASSVVGGKETQYF. CDR3 DNA: TGTGCCAGCAGCGTAGTGGGAGGGAAAGAGACCCAGTACTTC.